One and the same sample provided the 9 T cell receptor beta chains below, sequenced in a study of blood T cell repertoires in COVID-19. TCRdb's copy holds only in-frame clones and misses some; the assay was immunoSEQ multiplex PCR. The sample includes about 59,000 clones, about nine tenths of them seen just once. Material for sequencing was peripheral blood. Receptors originate from a human donor in a cohort sampled during active COVID-19.

This chain joins TRBV2 and TRBJ2-5; 11 positions agree with TRBD2. V dropped 6 bases and J dropped 1; count of bases not matched to a gene: 4. The germline V gene has CDR1 SNHLY and CDR2 FYNNEI. This CDR3 is built from 15 residues. The CDR3: CASSRLAGIQETQYF. The CDR3, as DNA: TGTGCCAGCAGCCGACTAGCGGGGATCCAAGAGACCCAGTACTTC.

The chain recombines TRBV7-3 with TRBJ2-7; 8 bases fit TRBD2. The CDR3 consists of 13 residues. The germline CDR1 and CDR2 sequences are SGHTA and FQGTGA. Trimming removed 4 bases from V and 5 bases from J; junction bases left unmatched: 4. CDR3 coding DNA: TGTGCCAGCAGCTCAGCGGGAGAGAACGAGCAGTACTTC. This encodes CASSSAGENEQYF.

With respect to this clone: The junction and the germline gene differ at one end; a read error may be behind it. The chain joins TRBV7-2 to TRBJ2-2, with a possible D match to TRBD2 (5 bases). This CDR3 is built from 15 residues. Germline values: CDR1 SGHTA, CDR2 FQGNSA. Written as DNA, the CDR3 is TGTGCCAGCAGTTTAGCGTCAGGGAACACCGGGGAGCTGTTTTTT. Its translation is CASSLASGNTGELFF.

The chain joins TRBV6-4 to TRBJ1-1, with unresolved D. The CDR3 spans 15 residues. Germline CDR1 is MRHNA and CDR2 is SNTAGT. V shed 3 bases and J shed 1 base, with 12 bases lying between them. The CDR3 nucleotides are TGTGCCAGCAGTGAGCCCCAAACGAGGAACACTGAAGCTTTCTTT. Its protein is CASSEPQTRNTEAFF.

The CDR3 region is CASSREYQETQYF. The CDR3 DNA reads as TGTGCCAGCAGTAGGGAGTACCAAGAGACCCAGTACTTC. The genes are TRBV3-1 (or the pseudogene TRBV3-2) and TRBJ2-5, with D possibly matching TRBD2 (5 bases). CDR1 is LGHDT, CDR2 YNNKEL, per germline (reference sequence). The V end lost 6 bases, the J end lost 0 bases, and 8 bases lay between the germline ends. The CDR3 runs to 13 residues.

The gene calls are TRBV6-5 and TRBJ2-1; 7 nucleotides line up with TRBD2. V lost 6 bases, J lost 7 bases, and 3 bases stayed unmatched. The V gene's germline CDR1 is MNHEY and CDR2 SVGAGI. The CDR3 extends over 12 amino acids. This chain's CDR3 is CASRLAPNEQFF. Here the CDR3 DNA reads TGTGCCAGCAGACTAGCGCCAAATGAGCAGTTCTTC.

The chain joins TRBV19 to TRBJ2-7; 11 nucleotides match TRBD2. The CDR3 is 16 amino acids. Germline CDR1 is LNHDA and CDR2 is SQIVND (reference sequence). With V trimmed by 6 bases and J by 0 bases, 7 bases remained unmatched. CDR3 in amino acids: CASRLRTSGFSYEQYF. The CDR3, as DNA: TGTGCCAGTAGACTCCGGACTAGCGGGTTCTCCTACGAGCAGTACTTC.

The V and J genes are TRBV4-2 and TRBJ1-2; D gene ambiguous. V shed 1 base and J shed 7 bases, with 4 bases lying between them. The CDR3 is 11 residues long. CDR1 LGHNA and CDR2 YNFKEQ come from the germline V gene. CDR3 loop: CASSQVGGYTF. The CDR3 bases are TGTGCCAGCAGCCAAGTCGGTGGCTACACCTTC.

The rearrangement uses TRBV28 and TRBJ1-5; weak D call: TRBD1 (5 bases). Germline CDR1 MDHEN, CDR2 SYDVKM. The germline V and J ends were trimmed by 8 bases and 5 bases, with 13 bases remaining between them. The CDR3 extends over 13 amino acids. Here the CDR3 reads CASGTGPHQPQHF. DNA for the CDR3: TGTGCCAGCGGCACAGGACCCCATCAGCCCCAGCATTTT. Full variable domain (rest looked up from reference TRBV28 and TRBJ1-5): DVKVTQSSRYLVKRTGEKVFLECVQDMDHENMFWYRQDPGLGLRLIYFSYDVKMKEKGDIPEGYSVSREKKERFSLILESASTNQTSMYLCASGTGPHQPQHFGDGTRLSIL.